The clone carrying this T cell receptor beta chain was observed at least ten times. The data stem from a study of regulatory T cells in long-lasting Graves disease. Overall study context: Newly diagnosed Graves' patients took antithyroid drugs under 3 months.

The time point was: newly diagnosed GD, antithyroid drugs for less than 3 months. From RNA extracted from PBMCs, the TCR library was made. CDR3 length: 16 residues. Trimming removed 7 bases from V and 2 bases from J; junction bases left unmatched: 11. CDR1 SNHLY and CDR2 FYNNEI come from the germline V gene. Building of the TCR beta libraries involved iRepertoire HTBI primers and Arm-PCR of CDR3 regions. MiXCR, run by TCRdb on the multiplex PCR reads, gives a single entry per CDR3 protein. Among a few hundred thousand distinct CDR3 sequences, about 14% were seen once, and the ten largest hold over 7.5%. A further study also used this sample, focusing on T cells in Graves' hyperthyroidism and ophthalmopathy. As that report states: Median prediction lead before ophthalmopathy onset was roughly 6 months with the model.

Sequenced material: peripheral blood mononuclear cells (PBMCs), taken at new diagnosis, from a patient treated with antithyroid drugs. V usage is TRBV2 and J usage is TRBJ2-3; 8 nucleotides line up with TRBD1. This TCR came from a man younger than 45 with Graves disease. The CDR3 DNA is TGTGCCAGCAACATTCGAGGGACAGGTACCACAGATACGCAGTATTTT. This codes for CASNIRGTGTTDTQYF.